The 9 T cell receptor beta chains below come from one sample, sequenced in a study of T cell changes during pregnancy in multiple sclerosis. Sequenced by immunoSEQ multiplex PCR; TCRdb stores in-frame clones only, minus some. The data contain 40,000 to 55,000 clones, approximately 92% of them singletons. Sequenced here: CD4+ T cells from peripheral blood mononuclear cells, sampled before pregnancy. The receptors come from a female donor with multiple sclerosis, enrolled in a pregnancy study.

In its sample, this clone was seen once. The V gene is TRBV19, the J gene TRBJ2-6; the match to TRBD1 covers 9 bases. Germline V gene lookup returns CDR1 LNHDA and CDR2 SQIVND (reference sequence). This CDR3 has 17 amino acids. J was trimmed by 2 bases and V by 7 bases; bases with no gene match: 9. The CDR3 protein is CASIPGQGLPGANVLTF. The CDR3 coding sequence is TGTGCCAGTATCCCGGGACAGGGCCTGCCTGGGGCCAACGTCCTGACTTTC.

The V call is TRBV5-1, the J call TRBJ1-6; 7 bases map to TRBD1. V shed 1 base, J shed 8 bases, and the junction held 9 bases outside the gene matches. The CDR3 length is 16 residues. Germline lookup yields CDR1 SGHRS and CDR2 YFSETQ. In nucleotides, the CDR3 is TGCGCCAGCAGCTTGATAGCTGGGACAGATGATTCACCCCTCCACTTT. It encodes CASSLIAGTDDSPLHF.

The V call is TRBV15, the J call TRBJ2-7; TRBD2 might be the D (5 bases). The CDR3 length is 13 residues. Trimming shortened V by 9 bases and J by 2 bases, and 14 bases separated the two germline ends. Germline CDR1 and CDR2: LNHNV and YYDKDF (reference sequence). CDR3 sequence (DNA): TGTGCCACTGGTGACGGGATTACCTACGAGCAGTACTTC. Its protein product is CATGDGITYEQYF.

The chain carries TRBV5-1 and TRBJ2-2, with 7 bases lining up with TRBD1. Germline values: CDR1 SGHRS, CDR2 YFSETQ. After removal of 0 bases from V and 7 bases from J, the junction contained 3 bases not matched to a gene. The CDR3 totals 14 residues. The CDR3 protein is CASSLDRGGGELFF. The DNA for the CDR3 is TGCGCCAGCAGCTTGGACAGGGGTGGCGGGGAGCTGTTTTTT. Based on the CDR3 plus reference TRBV5-1 and TRBJ2-2, the full variable domain is KAGVTQTPRYLIKTRGQQVTLSCSPISGHRSVSWYQQTPGQGLQFLFEYFSETQRNKGNFPGRFSGRQFSNSRSEMNVSTLELGDSALYLCASSLDRGGGELFFGEGSRLTVL.

This rearrangement joins TRBV10-1 to TRBJ2-7; TRBD2 matches 10 bases. J was trimmed by 4 bases and V by 8 bases; bases with no gene match: 5. CDR1 and CDR2 (germline): WNHNN, SYGVQD (reference sequence). The CDR3 runs to 13 residues. CDR3 sequence reads: CASSSGRTYEQYF. The CDR3 DNA reads TGCGCCAGCTCTAGCGGGAGAACATACGAGCAGTACTTC.

This clone was seen more than once but under ten times. The chain links TRBV10-1 to TRBJ2-7; TRBD2 agrees at 10 bases. In germline, CDR1 is WNHNN, CDR2 SYGVQD (reference sequence). The V and J ends lost 3 bases and 6 bases, in that order; junction bases with no gene match: 2. The CDR3 length is 13 residues. The CDR3 is CASSESGRAEQYF. The CDR3 bases are TGCGCCAGCAGTGAAAGCGGGAGGGCCGAGCAGTACTTC.

This chain uses TRBV18 with TRBJ2-3; tentatively, D is TRBD1 (6 bases). From germline, CDR1 is KGHSH and CDR2 LQKENI. The CDR3 spans 15 residues. V dropped 4 bases and J dropped 0 bases, with 11 bases sitting between them. CDR3 sequence: CASSRQVSSTDTQYF. CDR3 nucleotides: TGTGCCAGCTCACGACAGGTTTCTAGCACAGATACGCAGTATTTT.

The chain couples TRBV6-5 to TRBJ1-3; TRBD1 is a possible D gene (5 bases). The CDR3 sequence is 15 residues long. Per germline, CDR1 MNHEY and CDR2 SVGAGI. The V gene lost 3 bases and the J gene lost 4 bases, with 13 bases spanning the gap. CDR3 amino acids: CASSYDSLIGNTIYF. The CDR3 coding sequence is TGTGCCAGCAGTTATGACAGTTTGATCGGAAACACCATATATTTT.

The chain is built from TRBV2 and TRBJ1-6; D perhaps matches TRBD1 (5 bases). The CDR3 spans 15 residues. Germline V gives CDR1 SNHLY, CDR2 FYNNEI. Trimming stripped 9 bases from V and 7 bases from J, with 19 bases between. The CDR3 nucleotides read TGTGCCAGTAAACCGTCGGAACAGGAAAATTCACCCCTCCACTTT. Protein sequence: CASKPSEQENSPLHF.